The source of this T cell receptor (beta chain) is a study of technical replicates of blood from a handful of donors. Sequencing was performed with immunoSEQ multiplex PCR; in TCRdb, only in-frame clones are kept and a portion is missing. The table includes 45,000 to 50,000 clones, approximately 90% detected once. J was trimmed by 4 bases and V by 2 bases; bases with no gene match: 4. The CDR3 consists of 15 residues. Germline CDR1 and CDR2: MRHNA and SNTAGT. The rearrangement joins TRBV6-4 to TRBJ2-2; 7 bases are shared with TRBD2. This TCR was recovered from a human donor in good health. Some clones in this sample may be carry-over from other donors' samples. Specimen: PBMCs. The CDR3 DNA reads as TGTGCCAGCAGTGACCTCTCGGGGGGCACCGGGGAGCTGTTTTTT. Translating gives CASSDLSGGTGELFF.